This TCR beta chain comes out of a study of blood T cell repertoires in COVID-19. Study as a whole: The study drew acute and convalescent COVID-19 samples from the United States, Italy and Spain. Sample material is recorded as cDNA or gDNA derived from T cells, B-cell-depleted T cells, or PBMCs.

Authors' data handling: How many nucleated cells were present was estimated from reference gene primer amplification. Libraries were prepared by immunoSEQ multiplex PCR; TCRdb keeps only in-frame clonotypes and omits some of them. V and J calls and clone size are as listed in that table; D and trimming were resolved from the DNA. Of 190,000 or so clones in the sample, about 90% were seen once. Germline CDR1 SGHTA, CDR2 FQGNSA. This CDR3 is built from 17 residues. V shed 1 base, J shed 5 bases, and the junction held 8 bases outside the gene matches. The chain uses TRBV7-2 and TRBJ2-3, with TRBD2 matching over 11 bases. This TCR was sampled from a woman in her seventies with acute or convalescent COVID-19. The sample was peripheral blood. Written as DNA, the CDR3 is TGTGCCAGCAGCTTAGAAGCTAGCGGGGGGCGCCAAGATACGCAGTATTTT. This encodes CASSLEASGGRQDTQYF.